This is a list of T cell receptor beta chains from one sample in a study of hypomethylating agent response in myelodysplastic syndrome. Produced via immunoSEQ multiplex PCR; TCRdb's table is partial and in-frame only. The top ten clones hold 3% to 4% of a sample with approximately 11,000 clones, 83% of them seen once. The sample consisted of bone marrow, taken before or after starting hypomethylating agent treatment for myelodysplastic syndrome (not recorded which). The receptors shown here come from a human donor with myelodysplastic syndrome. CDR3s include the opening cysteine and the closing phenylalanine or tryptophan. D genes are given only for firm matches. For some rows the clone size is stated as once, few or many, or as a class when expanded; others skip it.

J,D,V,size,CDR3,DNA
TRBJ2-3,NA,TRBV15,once,CATSRGDTDTQYF,TGTGCCACCAGCAGAGGAGACACAGATACGCAGTATTTT
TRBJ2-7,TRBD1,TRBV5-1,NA,CASSLDRGNSYEQYF,TGCGCCAGCAGCTTAGACAGGGGGAACTCCTACGAGCAGTACTTC
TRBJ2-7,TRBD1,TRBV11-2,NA,CASSLGTGRQYF,TGTGCCAGCAGCTTAGGGACAGGACGGCAGTACTTC
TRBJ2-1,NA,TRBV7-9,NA,CASSLPKGSYNEQFF,TGTGCCAGCAGCTTACCTAAGGGTTCCTACAATGAGCAGTTCTTC
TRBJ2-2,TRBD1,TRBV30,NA,CAWTSFGQGQAGELFF,TGTGCCTGGACCAGCTTCGGACAGGGTCAGGCCGGGGAGCTGTTTTTT
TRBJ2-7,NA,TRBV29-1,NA,CSVCTASYEQYF,TGCAGCGTCTGTACAGCGTCCTACGAGCAGTACTTC
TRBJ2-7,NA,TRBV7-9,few,CASSPDYEQYF,TGTGCCAGCAGCCCCGACTACGAGCAGTACTTC
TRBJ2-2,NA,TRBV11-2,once,CASSLSVLWPEANTGELFF,TGTGCCAGCAGCTTATCTGTTCTTTGGCCAGAGGCGAACACCGGGGAGCTGTTTTTT
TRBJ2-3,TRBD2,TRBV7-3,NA,CASSPTSAQITDTQYF,TGTGCCAGCAGCCCCACTAGCGCACAAATCACAGATACGCAGTATTTT
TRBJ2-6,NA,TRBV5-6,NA,CASSTEGGRINVLTF,TGTGCCAGCAGCACAGAGGGGGGACGAATCAACGTCCTGACTTTC
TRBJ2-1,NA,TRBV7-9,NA,CASSSPDSTEQFF,TGTGCCAGCAGCTCCCCCGACAGTACCGAGCAGTTCTTC
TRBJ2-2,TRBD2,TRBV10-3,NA,CASLAGGKDTGELFF,TGTGCCTCTCTAGCGGGGGGTAAGGACACCGGGGAGCTGTTTTTT
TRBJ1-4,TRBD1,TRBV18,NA,CASSPGTGNEKLFF,TGTGCCAGCTCACCAGGGACAGGGAATGAAAAACTGTTTTTT
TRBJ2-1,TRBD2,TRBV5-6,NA,CASSTTSGRNEQFF,TGTGCCAGCAGCACGACTAGCGGGAGAAATGAGCAGTTCTTC
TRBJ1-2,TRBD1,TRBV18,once,CASSQTGNANYGYTF,TGTGCCAGCTCACAGACAGGGAATGCTAACTATGGCTACACCTTC
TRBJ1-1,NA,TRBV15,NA,CATRDEKEGGTEAFF,TGTGCCACCAGAGATGAAAAGGAAGGAGGAACTGAAGCTTTCTTT
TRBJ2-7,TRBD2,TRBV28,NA,CASSTRSGRESYEQYF,TGTGCCAGCAGTACCCGAAGCGGGAGAGAGTCCTACGAGCAGTACTTC
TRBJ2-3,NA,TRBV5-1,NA,CASSGRSTSTDTQYF,TGCGCCAGCAGCGGGAGATCGACCAGCACAGATACGCAGTATTTT
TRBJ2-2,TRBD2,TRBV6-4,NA,CASSDWGLAGGGNTGELFF,TGTGCCAGCAGTGACTGGGGACTAGCGGGAGGGGGGAACACCGGGGAGCTGTTTTTT
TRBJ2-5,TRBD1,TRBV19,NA,CASSSRTGGAETQYF,TGTGCCAGTAGTTCAAGGACAGGGGGCGCGGAGACCCAGTACTTC
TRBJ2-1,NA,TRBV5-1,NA,CASSFGGKGHEQFF,TGCGCCAGCAGCTTCGGGGGAAAGGGACATGAGCAGTTCTTC
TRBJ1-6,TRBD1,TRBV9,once,CASSGQGNSPLHF,TGTGCCAGCAGTGGACAGGGGAATTCACCCCTCCACTTT
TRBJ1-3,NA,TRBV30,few,CAWSGGGNTIYF,TGTGCCTGGAGTGGGGGTGGAAACACCATATATTTT
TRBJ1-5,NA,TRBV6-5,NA,CASSYGQPGDQPQHF,TGTGCCAGCAGTTACGGGCAGCCAGGCGATCAGCCCCAGCATTTT